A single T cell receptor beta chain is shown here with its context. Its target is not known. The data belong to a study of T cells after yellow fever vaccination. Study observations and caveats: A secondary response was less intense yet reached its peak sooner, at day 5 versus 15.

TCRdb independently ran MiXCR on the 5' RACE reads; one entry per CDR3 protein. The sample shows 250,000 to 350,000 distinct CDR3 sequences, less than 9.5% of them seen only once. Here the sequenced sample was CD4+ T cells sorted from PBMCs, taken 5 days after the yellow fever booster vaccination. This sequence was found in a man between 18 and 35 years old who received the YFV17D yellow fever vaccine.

Written as DNA, the CDR3 is TGCGCCAGCAGCTTGGGACAGTCTGGCAATCAGCCCCAGCATTTT. It yields the protein CASSLGQSGNQPQHF. The genes are TRBV5-1 and TRBJ1-5; the D gene is possibly TRBD1 (5 bases). CDR1 is SGHRS and CDR2 is YFSETQ in the germline V gene. The CDR3 runs to 15 residues. Trimming shortened V by 0 bases and J by 2 bases, and 9 bases separated the two germline ends.